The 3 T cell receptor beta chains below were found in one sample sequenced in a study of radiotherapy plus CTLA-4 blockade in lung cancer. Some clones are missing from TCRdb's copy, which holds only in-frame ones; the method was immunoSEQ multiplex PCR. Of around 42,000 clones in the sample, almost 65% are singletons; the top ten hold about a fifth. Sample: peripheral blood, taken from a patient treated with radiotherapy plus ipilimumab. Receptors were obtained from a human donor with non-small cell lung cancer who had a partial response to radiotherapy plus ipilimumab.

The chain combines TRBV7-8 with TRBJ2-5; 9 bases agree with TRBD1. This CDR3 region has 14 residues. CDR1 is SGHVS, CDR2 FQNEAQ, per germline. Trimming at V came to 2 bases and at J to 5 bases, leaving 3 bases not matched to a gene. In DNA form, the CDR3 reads TGTGCCAGCAGCTTAACAGGGGGCGACGAGACCCAGTACTTC. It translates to CASSLTGGDETQYF.

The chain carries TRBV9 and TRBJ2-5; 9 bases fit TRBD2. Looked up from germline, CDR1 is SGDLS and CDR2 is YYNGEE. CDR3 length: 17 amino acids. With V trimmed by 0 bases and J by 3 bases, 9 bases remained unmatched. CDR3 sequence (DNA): TGTGCCAGCAGCGTAGGGGGTAGCGGGGGCTTGGAAGAGACCCAGTACTTC. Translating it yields CASSVGGSGGLEETQYF.

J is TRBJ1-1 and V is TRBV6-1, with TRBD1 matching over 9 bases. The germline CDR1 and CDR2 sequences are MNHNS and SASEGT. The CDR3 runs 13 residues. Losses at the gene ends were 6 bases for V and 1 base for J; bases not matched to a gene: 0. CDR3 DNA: TGTGCCAGCAGACAGGGGGCGAACACTGAAGCTTTCTTT. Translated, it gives CASRQGANTEAFF.